The 7 T cell receptor beta chains reported below all come from one sample, sequenced in a study of cytomegalovirus exposure and HLA in healthy donors. 13 Jbeta primers and 60 Vbeta primers were used for the PCR. The protocol was immunoSEQ multiplex PCR, while the TCRdb copy is restricted to in-frame clones and leaves out a portion. The sample yields 250,000 or so clones, 85% to 90% seen once. Material: PBMCs. These receptors all come from a human donor in good health.

This clone was observed a handful of times. V usage is TRBV4-3 and J usage is TRBJ1-2; D unresolved. V lost 0 bases, J lost 3 bases, and 14 bases lay in between. The CDR3 runs 16 residues. CDR1 is LGHNA, CDR2 YSLEER, per germline. CDR3 nucleotides: TGCGCCAGCAGCCAAGATTTTTACAGTTATCACTATGGCTACACCTTC. It translates to CASSQDFYSYHYGYTF.

The J gene is TRBJ2-1, the V gene TRBV5-1; D ambiguous. V lost 5 bases and J lost 0, with 9 bases in between. The CDR3 runs 14 residues. The germline CDR1 and CDR2 sequences are SGHRS and YFSETQ. CDR3 in DNA: TGCGCCAGCAGGCGGCCGAGCTCCTACAATGAGCAGTTCTTC. Translating gives CASRRPSSYNEQFF.

This sequence joins TRBV29-1 and TRBJ2-1; TRBD2 aligns across 14 bases. This CDR3 has 15 amino acids. The V gene end was trimmed by 6 bases and the J gene end by 10 bases; junction bases not matched to a gene: 11. Germline-derived CDR1 and CDR2 are SQVTM and ANQGSEA. DNA of the CDR3: TGCAGCGTCCCCGGGACTAGCGGGAGAGTCGGGGAGCAGTTCTTC. This encodes CSVPGTSGRVGEQFF.

The CDR3 protein is CASSPLQSYGYTF. In DNA, the CDR3 is TGTGCCAGCAGCCCGCTACAGAGTTATGGCTACACCTTC. The chain couples TRBV7-2 to TRBJ1-2, with D unresolved. This CDR3 spans 13 amino acids. Germline CDR1 and CDR2: SGHTA and FQGNSA. V was shortened by 5 bases and J by 5 bases, with 12 bases between the two germline ends. Full variable domain (missing parts from reference TRBV7-2 and TRBJ1-2): GAGVSQSPSNKVTEKGKDVELRCDPISGHTALYWYRQSLGQGLEFLIYFQGNSAPDKSGLPSDRFSAERTGGSVSTLTIQRTQQEDSAVYLCASSPLQSYGYTFGSGTRLTVV.

This chain uses TRBV11-2 with TRBJ2-5, with TRBD1 as a possible D gene (6 bases). The CDR3 length is 15 residues. The V end lost 1 base, the J end lost 4 bases, and 13 bases lay between the germline ends. Germline CDR1 is SGHAT and CDR2 is FQNNGV. CDR3 DNA sequence: TGTGCCAGCAGCTTAGTGGGGGCCCAGAGAGAGACCCAGTACTTC. Encoded protein: CASSLVGAQRETQYF.

The J gene is TRBJ1-6, the V gene TRBV23-1; TRBD1 is a possible D gene (5 bases). TRBV23-1 is given ORF status, its function remaining uncertain. Between the trimmed V and J ends, which lost 2 bases and 5 bases, there was a span of 10 bases. The length of the CDR3 is 15 residues. DNA of the CDR3: TGCGCCAGCAGTCAAAAGGGGCCGAATAATTCACCCCTCCACTTT. It translates to CASSQKGPNNSPLHF.

The chain employs TRBV5-1 and TRBJ1-1; tentatively, D is TRBD1 (5 bases). Deletions cut 4 bases from V and 1 base from J, with 14 bases between. Germline-derived CDR1 and CDR2 are SGHRS and YFSETQ. There are 15 residues in the CDR3. This CDR3 reads CASSPMAGENTEAFF. The CDR3 DNA reads TGCGCCAGCAGCCCGATGGCGGGGGAGAACACTGAAGCTTTCTTT. Drawing the rest from reference TRBV5-1 and TRBJ1-1, the complete variable domain is KAGVTQTPRYLIKTRGQQVTLSCSPISGHRSVSWYQQTPGQGLQFLFEYFSETQRNKGNFPGRFSGRQFSNSRSEMNVSTLELGDSALYLCASSPMAGENTEAFFGQGTRLTVV.